This record concerns one T cell receptor beta chain sequence. The antigen is unknown. The data were produced by immunoSEQ multiplex PCR, yet TCRdb's version contains in-frame clones alone and is incomplete. The sample includes fewer than 400,000 clones, around 72% seen only once; the top ten take over 9%. These data originate in a study of shared clonotypes between healthy human individuals. Study outcomes and limitations: Tissues were not sampled, only blood, and their repertoires likely differ.

The sample was memory CD4+ T cells sorted from blood. Described subset: CD45RA-negative fraction. This TCR was sampled from a young man in good health.

The CDR3 here is CASSWGVGAGLYEQYF. In DNA, the CDR3 is TGTGCCAGCAGTTGGGGCGTTGGGGCGGGACTTTACGAGCAGTACTTC. This chain links TRBV5-5 with TRBJ2-7, with D maybe TRBD2 (6 bases). Per germline, CDR1 SGHKS and CDR2 YYEKEE (reference sequence). This CDR3 has 16 residues. Trimming shortened V by 5 bases and J by 4 bases, and 22 bases separated the two germline ends.